This TCR beta chain was recovered during a study of shared clonotypes between healthy human individuals. Per the authors' pipeline: Sequence data from immunoSEQ were junction-only and lacked quality scores; consequently, filtering differed. Clones were sequenced by immunoSEQ multiplex PCR, and TCRdb holds only the in-frame ones, with some missing. The V and J calls and clone size were taken over from that table, and D and trimming were inferred from the DNA. The sample yields about 2 million clones, about 95% seen once. Naive CD8 cells lacked CD45RO and underwent positive selection for CCR7, leaving out terminally differentiated effector memory CD45RA+ cells. The table lists this clone with a few counts. Specimen: naive CD8+ T cells sorted from blood. This receptor was obtained from a man younger than 35 in good health.

The CDR3 loop is CARSRIGDYGYTF. DNA of the CDR3: TGTGCCAGAAGTAGAATTGGGGACTATGGCTACACCTTC. The V and J genes are TRBV27 and TRBJ1-2; no definite D call. Deletions cut 9 bases from V and 3 bases from J, with 14 bases between. The CDR3 is 13 residues long. Germline loops: CDR1 MNHEY, CDR2 SMNVEV (reference sequence).